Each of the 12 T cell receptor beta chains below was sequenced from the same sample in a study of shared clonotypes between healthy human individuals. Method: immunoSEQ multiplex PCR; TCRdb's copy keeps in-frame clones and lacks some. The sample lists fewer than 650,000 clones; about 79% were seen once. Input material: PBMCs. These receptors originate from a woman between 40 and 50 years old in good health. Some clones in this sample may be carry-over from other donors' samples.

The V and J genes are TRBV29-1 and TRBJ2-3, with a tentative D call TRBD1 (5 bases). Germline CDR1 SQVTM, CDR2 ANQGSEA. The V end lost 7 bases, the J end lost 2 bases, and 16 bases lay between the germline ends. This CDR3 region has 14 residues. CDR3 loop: CSALQELYTDTQYF. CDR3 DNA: TGCAGCGCTTTACAGGAGCTTTACACAGATACGCAGTATTTT.

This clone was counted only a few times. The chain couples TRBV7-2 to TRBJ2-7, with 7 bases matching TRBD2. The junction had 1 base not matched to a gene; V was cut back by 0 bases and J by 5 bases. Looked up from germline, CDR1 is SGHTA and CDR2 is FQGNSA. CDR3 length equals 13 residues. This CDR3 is CASSLAGGNEQYF. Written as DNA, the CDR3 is TGTGCCAGCAGCTTAGCGGGGGGGAACGAGCAGTACTTC. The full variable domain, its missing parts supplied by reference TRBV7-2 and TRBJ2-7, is GAGVSQSPSNKVTEKGKDVELRCDPISGHTALYWYRQSLGQGLEFLIYFQGNSAPDKSGLPSDRFSAERTGGSVSTLTIQRTQQEDSAVYLCASSLAGGNEQYFGPGTRLTVT.

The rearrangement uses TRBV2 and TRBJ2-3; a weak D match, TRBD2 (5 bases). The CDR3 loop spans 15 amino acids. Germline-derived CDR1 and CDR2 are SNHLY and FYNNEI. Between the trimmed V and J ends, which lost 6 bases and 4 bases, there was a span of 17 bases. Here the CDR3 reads CASSATTGIADTQYF. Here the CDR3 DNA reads TGTGCCAGCAGCGCTACGACCGGGATTGCAGATACGCAGTATTTT.

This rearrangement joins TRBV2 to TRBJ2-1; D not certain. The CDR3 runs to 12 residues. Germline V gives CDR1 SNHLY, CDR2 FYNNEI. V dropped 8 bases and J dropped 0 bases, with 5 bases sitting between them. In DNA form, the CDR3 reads TGTGCCAGCGTACCCTCCTACAATGAGCAGTTCTTC. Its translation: CASVPSYNEQFF.

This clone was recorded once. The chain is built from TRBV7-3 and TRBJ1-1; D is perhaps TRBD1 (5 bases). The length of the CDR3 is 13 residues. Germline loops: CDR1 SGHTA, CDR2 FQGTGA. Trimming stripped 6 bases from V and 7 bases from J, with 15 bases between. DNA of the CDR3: TGTGCCAGCAGGCAGGGAGGGGCCAGTGAAGCTTTCTTT. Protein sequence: CASRQGGASEAFF.

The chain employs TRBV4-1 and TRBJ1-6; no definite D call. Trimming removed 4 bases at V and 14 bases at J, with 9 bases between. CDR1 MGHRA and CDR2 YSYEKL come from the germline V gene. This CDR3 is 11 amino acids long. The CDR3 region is CASSPGLTLHF. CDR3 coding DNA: TGCGCCAGCAGCCCCGGTCTCACCCTCCACTTT.

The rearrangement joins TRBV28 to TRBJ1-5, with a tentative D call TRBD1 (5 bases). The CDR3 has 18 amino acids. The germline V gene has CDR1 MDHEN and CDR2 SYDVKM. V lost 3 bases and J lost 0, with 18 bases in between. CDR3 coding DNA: TGTGCCAGCAGTTTGTTTGGGGGTAGTCCCTATAGCAATCAGCCCCAGCATTTT. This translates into CASSLFGGSPYSNQPQHF.

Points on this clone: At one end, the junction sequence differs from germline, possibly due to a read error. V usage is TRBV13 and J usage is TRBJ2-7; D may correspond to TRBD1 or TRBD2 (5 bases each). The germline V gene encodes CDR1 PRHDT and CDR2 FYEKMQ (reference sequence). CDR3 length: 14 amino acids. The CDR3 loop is CASRFGTLPMELYF. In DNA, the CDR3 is TGTGCCAGCAGATTCGGGACGCTCCCCATGGAGCTGTACTTC.

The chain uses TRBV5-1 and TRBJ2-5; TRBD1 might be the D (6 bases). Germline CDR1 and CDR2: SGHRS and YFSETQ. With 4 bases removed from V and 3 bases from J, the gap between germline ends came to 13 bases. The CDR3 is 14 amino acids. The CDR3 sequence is CASSVQGGEETQYF. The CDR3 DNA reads TGCGCCAGCAGCGTACAGGGTGGGGAAGAGACCCAGTACTTC.

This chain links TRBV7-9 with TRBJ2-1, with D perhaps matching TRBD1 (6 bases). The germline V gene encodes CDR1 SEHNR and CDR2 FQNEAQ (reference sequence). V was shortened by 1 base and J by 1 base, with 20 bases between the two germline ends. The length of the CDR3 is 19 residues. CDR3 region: CASSLGRVTGLLSYNEQFF. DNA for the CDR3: TGTGCCAGCAGCTTAGGAAGGGTGACAGGCCTCCTGTCCTACAATGAGCAGTTCTTC.

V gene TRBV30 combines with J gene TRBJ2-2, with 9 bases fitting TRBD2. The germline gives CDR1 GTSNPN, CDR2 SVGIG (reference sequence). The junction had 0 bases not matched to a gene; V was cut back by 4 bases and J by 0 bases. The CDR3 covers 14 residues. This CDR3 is CAWTSGANTGELFF. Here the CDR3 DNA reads TGTGCCTGGACTAGCGGGGCGAACACCGGGGAGCTGTTTTTT.

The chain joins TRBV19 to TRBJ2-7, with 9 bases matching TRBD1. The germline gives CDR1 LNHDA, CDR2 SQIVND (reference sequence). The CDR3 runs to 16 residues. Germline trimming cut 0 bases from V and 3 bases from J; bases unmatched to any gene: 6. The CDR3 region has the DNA TGTGCCAGTAGTATAGATGGGACAGGGTCGGTCTACGAGCAGTACTTC. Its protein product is CASSIDGTGSVYEQYF.